The present T cell receptor (beta chain) was sequenced within a study of regulatory T cells in long-lasting Graves disease. This clonotype was recorded at least ten times. Relying on iRepertoire HTBI primers and Arm-PCR of CDR3 regions, the team built TCR beta libraries. TCRdb redid the calling of the multiplex PCR reads with MiXCR, one entry per CDR3 protein. In the table there are 450,000 to 600,000 distinct CDR3 sequences, about 14% of which are singletons. The time point denotes: newly diagnosed GD, antithyroid drugs for less than 3 months. Isolated PBMC RNA provided the starting material for the TCR library. CDR3 length: 12 amino acids. The germline V gene has CDR1 KGHDR and CDR2 SFDVKD. V was trimmed by 3 bases and J by 5 bases, leaving 6 bases between them. The sample also formed part of further work on T cells in Graves' hyperthyroidism and ophthalmopathy.

The chain carries TRBV24-1 and TRBJ1-1; D call uncertain. The origin of this receptor is a man aged 25-40 years with Graves disease. Here the sequenced sample was peripheral blood mononuclear cells (PBMCs), taken at new diagnosis, from a patient treated with antithyroid drugs. This chain's CDR3 is CATSDGLTEAFF. CDR3 sequence (DNA): TGTGCCACCAGTGATGGGTTAACTGAAGCTTTCTTT.